This TCR beta chain was obtained from a study of metastatic and nonmetastatic thyroid tumors (dated by TCRdb to 2020 to 2021). With respect to the entire study: For patients with malignant and with benign thyroid disease, the researchers compared repertoires between peripheral blood samples and tumor or nodule tissue samples.

None of the patients had been given any treatment before thyroid surgery. The study retrospectively analysed patient clinical samples collected from about 2012 to 2018 using T-cell receptor beta sequencing. Concerning this clone itself: Its antigen is unknown. No base-level quality is on record; no much larger clone is a single base apart.

Broad study findings and their caveats: In both blood and tumor samples, malignant tumors were reported to have significantly higher TCR beta diversity than benign nodules.

The method was PCR. TCRdb names Illumina HiSeq 4000 as the instrument used. The TCR beta-chain CDR3 region of each patient was profiled by high-throughput sequencing. The authors' analysis ran thus. The researchers built a classifier to tell apart papillary thyroid cancer patients with distant metastasis, based on CDR3 differences among clinicopathological groups. The Shannon index was used to assess repertoire diversity, and the Morisita-Horn index was used to assess tumor-blood repertoire similarity. TCRdb trimmed the raw reads at Q25, called clones with MiXCR and kept productive beta chains. The V and J calls, along with clone size, are taken from TCRdb and not from the paper's own processing. The sample table shows some 28,000 clones, and 20% to 25% are seen once. The leading ten clones occupy under 45% of the sample. The CDR3, cysteine through phenylalanine, is 14 amino acids long. Left in the record is the CDR3 DNA by itself, 42 bases read in frame from the first base. CDR1 SGHAT and CDR2 FQNNGV are derived from the germline V gene. Ends trimmed: V by 5 bases, J by 7 bases; bases unmatched to a gene: 8.

The sequence links TRBV11-2 to TRBJ1-2, and 9 junction bases match TRBD1. This TCR was sampled from a female donor with papillary thyroid cancer or a benign thyroid nodule (not recorded which). Some clones in this sample may be carry-over from other donors' samples. Sequencing was done on a sample of blood. The sequenced DNA: TGTGCCAGCAGCCCCGGGACAGGGCCAGGTGGCTACACCTTC. Protein translation: CASSPGTGPGGYTF.